This passage covers 11 T cell receptor beta chains from one sample sequenced in a study of blood T cell repertoires in COVID-19. Sequencing was performed with immunoSEQ multiplex PCR; in TCRdb, only in-frame clones are kept and a portion is missing. The sample shows approximately 200,000 clones, roughly 80% of them seen only once. Sequencing was done on a sample of PBMCs or T cells enriched from blood (not recorded which). The receptors derive from a man aged 55 to 70 who had recovered from COVID-19.

The chain uses TRBV20-1 and TRBJ2-1; tentative D call: TRBD2 (6 bases). V gave up 3 bases and J gave up 2 bases, with 11 bases separating them. Germline CDR1 is DFQATT and CDR2 is SNEGSKA (reference sequence). This CDR3 has 14 amino acids. CDR3 protein: CSASVAGPYNEQFF. The CDR3 region has the DNA TGCAGTGCTAGTGTCGCGGGACCCTACAATGAGCAGTTCTTC.

The rearrangement uses TRBV11-3 and TRBJ1-4, with no clear D. Germline CDR1 and CDR2: SGHNT and YENEEA. The V and J ends lost 4 bases and 3 bases respectively, with 6 bases between them. The CDR3 is 13 residues long. CDR3 in amino acids: CASSSFPNEKLFF. In DNA form, the CDR3 reads TGTGCCAGCAGCTCTTTTCCTAATGAAAAACTGTTTTTT.

The chain joins TRBV4-2 to TRBJ1-4, with D perhaps matching TRBD1 (6 bases). V shed 0 bases and J shed 11 bases, with 10 bases lying between them. The CDR3 has 13 residues. Germline V lookup: CDR1 LGHNA, CDR2 YNFKEQ. The CDR3 DNA follows: TGTGCCAGCAGCCAAGAAGCAGGGGACAAACTGTTTTTT. It encodes CASSQEAGDKLFF.

The gene calls are TRBV7-9 and TRBJ1-4; D perhaps matches TRBD1 (6 bases). This CDR3 contains 17 residues. Deletions cut 5 bases from V and 4 bases from J, with 20 bases between. Per germline, CDR1 SEHNR and CDR2 FQNEAQ (reference sequence). The CDR3 DNA reads as TGTGCCAGCAGCCCTTTTAACAGGGAAGCATATAATGAAAAACTGTTTTTT. Its protein is CASSPFNREAYNEKLFF.

Only a few counts were recorded for this clone. The chain has TRBV19 and TRBJ2-7; 8 bases agree with TRBD1. V dropped 9 bases and J dropped 6; count of bases not matched to a gene: 13. The CDR3 consists of 14 residues. Germline V gives CDR1 LNHDA, CDR2 SQIVND (reference sequence). DNA for the CDR3: TGTGCCAGCGAGCCGGGGACAGGTTGGGGCGAGCAGTACTTC. Its translation is CASEPGTGWGEQYF. The full variable domain, its missing parts supplied by reference TRBV19 and TRBJ2-7, is DGGITQSPKYLFRKEGQNVTLSCEQNLNHDAMYWYRQDPGQGLRLIYYSQIVNDFQKGDIAEGYSVSREKKESFPLTVTSAQKNPTAFYLCASEPGTGWGEQYFGPGTRLTVT.

This chain joins TRBV19 and TRBJ2-1; 11 bases are a match to TRBD2. This CDR3 contains 18 residues. With 4 bases clipped from V and 2 bases from J, the junction kept 10 bases outside the gene matches. CDR1 and CDR2 (germline): LNHDA, SQIVND (reference sequence). CDR3 in amino acids: CASSKTLAGGPTYNEQFF. In nucleotides, the CDR3 is TGTGCCAGTAGTAAGACCCTAGCGGGGGGCCCCACCTACAATGAGCAGTTCTTC.

This clone was seen ten or more times. The CDR3 coding sequence is TGTGCCAGCAGTGGGACAGGGGACACCGGGGAGCTGTTTTTT. It specifies CASSGTGDTGELFF. This chain connects TRBV6-4 to TRBJ2-2, with 9 bases matching TRBD1. The CDR3 has 14 residues. V gave up 4 bases and J gave up 3 bases; unmatched junction bases: 0. Germline V gives CDR1 MRHNA, CDR2 SNTAGT.

The rearrangement links TRBV20-1 to TRBJ2-4; TRBD2 is a possible D gene (6 bases). CDR3 length equals 14 residues. Deletions cut 3 bases from V and 4 bases from J, with 13 bases between. CDR1 and CDR2 (germline): DFQATT, SNEGSKA (reference sequence). The CDR3 loop is CSASKEGMKNIQYF. CDR3 bases: TGCAGTGCTAGTAAGGAGGGGATGAAAAACATTCAGTACTTC.

The rearrangement uses TRBV9 and TRBJ1-3; D is perhaps TRBD1 (5 bases). The V and J ends lost 3 bases and 1 base respectively, with 8 bases between them. Germline assignment: CDR1 SGDLS and CDR2 YYNGEE. The CDR3 runs 14 residues. This CDR3 reads CASSEGLSGNTIYF. The CDR3 DNA reads as TGTGCCAGCAGCGAGGGGTTATCTGGAAACACCATATATTTT.

The genes are TRBV7-2 and TRBJ2-2, with a weak D call TRBD2 (6 bases). In germline, CDR1 is SGHTA, CDR2 FQGNSA. Trimming removed 1 base at V and 3 bases at J, with 6 bases between. This CDR3 region has 14 residues. CDR3 nucleotides: TGTGCCAGCAGCTTAGGGAGGGACACCGGGGAGCTGTTTTTT. This sequence encodes CASSLGRDTGELFF.

On this clone: Other nucleotide sequences from this sample produce the same CDR3. The chain has TRBV5-1 and TRBJ1-1; D is unclear. The CDR3 covers 13 residues. V gave up 0 bases and J gave up 1 base, with 4 bases separating them. Germline V lookup: CDR1 SGHRS, CDR2 YFSETQ. The CDR3 coding sequence is TGCGCCAGCAGCTTGGAGCAGAACACTGAAGCTTTCTTT. Translating gives CASSLEQNTEAFF.